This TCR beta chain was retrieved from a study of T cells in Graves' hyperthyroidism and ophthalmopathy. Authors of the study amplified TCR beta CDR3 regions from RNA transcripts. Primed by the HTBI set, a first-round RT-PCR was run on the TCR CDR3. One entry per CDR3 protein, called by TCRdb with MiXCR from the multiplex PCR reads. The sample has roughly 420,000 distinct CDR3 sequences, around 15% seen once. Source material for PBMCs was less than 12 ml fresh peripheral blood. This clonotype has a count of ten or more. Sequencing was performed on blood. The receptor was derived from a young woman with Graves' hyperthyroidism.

CDR3 in DNA: TGTGCCAGCAGGGACGGCAACCGTAATGAAAAACTGTTTTTT. The encoded protein is CASRDGNRNEKLFF. This chain connects TRBV7-8 to TRBJ1-4; no reliable D call. The germline gives CDR1 SGHVS, CDR2 FQNEAQ. The CDR3 covers 14 residues. V dropped 6 bases and J dropped 4 bases, with 12 bases sitting between them.